Listed below are T cell receptor beta chains from one sample, sequenced in a study of T cell clonotyping in hematopoietic cell transplantation. Profiling relied on immunoSEQ multiplex PCR, and the TCRdb table lists in-frame clones only, not all of them. Here the sample spans about 6,100 clones, about 34% being singletons. Sample: peripheral blood mononuclear cells, taken 30 days after allogeneic stem cell transplant. The receptors originated from a female patient aged 45-65 years who had an allogeneic stem cell transplant from an unrelated donor, so the T cells may come from the graft donor. Some clones in this sample may be carry-over from other donors' samples. CDR3s include the opening cysteine and the closing phenylalanine or tryptophan. A D gene is named only where the DNA matches it firmly. Only part of the rows carry a size: once, few, many, or a class if the clone is expanded.

>TRBV29-1|11|TRBJ2-7|-|-
CSVARDYEQYF
TGCAGCGTTGCGAGAGACTACGAGCAGTACTTC
>TRBV9|13|TRBJ2-7|-|-
CASSQWERDEQYF
TGTGCCAGCAGCCAGTGGGAACGGGACGAGCAGTACTTC
>TRBV7-2|15|TRBJ1-2|-|large
CASSLNRQPNYGYTF
TGTGCCAGCAGCTTGAACCGACAGCCGAACTATGGCTACACCTTC
>TRBV2|12|TRBJ2-5|TRBD1|few
CASSDRGETQYF
TGTGCCAGTTCAGACAGGGGGGAGACCCAGTACTTC
>TRBV30|13|TRBJ2-7|TRBD2|-
CAWSAGTSREQYF
TGTGCCTGGAGTGCCGGGACTAGTCGCGAGCAGTACTTC
>TRBV5-6|13|TRBJ1-1|-|-
CASSFSGNTEAFF
TGTGCCAGCAGCTTCTCGGGAAACACTGAAGCTTTCTTT
>TRBV28|14|TRBJ1-1|-|-
CASSLSDRNTEAFF
TGTGCCAGCAGTTTATCCGACAGGAACACTGAAGCTTTCTTT
>TRBV30|15|TRBJ2-5|-|once
CAWSGGSGVGETQYF
TGTGCCTGGAGCGGTGGATCGGGGGTAGGAGAGACCCAGTACTTC
>TRBV19|16|TRBJ1-2|TRBD1|few
CASSPFYLQGARGYTF
TGTGCCAGTAGTCCGTTTTACCTCCAGGGGGCGCGTGGCTACACCTTC
>TRBV6-5|15|TRBJ1-2|TRBD1|-
CASSPQGATSYGYTF
TGTGCCAGCAGTCCACAGGGGGCCACTTCCTATGGCTACACCTTC
>TRBV27|14|TRBJ2-1|TRBD2|few
CASSRIAGGNEQFF
TGTGCCAGCAGCCGGATAGCGGGAGGTAATGAGCAGTTCTTC
>TRBV6-1|14|TRBJ1-2|-|few
CASSEGEVYYGYTF
TGTGCCAGCAGTGAGGGGGAGGTCTACTATGGCTACACCTTC
>TRBV6-5|15|TRBJ1-3|-|once
CASSRAGVPGNTIYF
TGTGCCAGCAGCCGAGCGGGCGTCCCTGGAAACACCATATATTTT
>TRBV6-1|12|TRBJ2-1|-|few
CASVATYNEQFF
TGTGCCAGCGTGGCGACCTACAATGAGCAGTTCTTC
>TRBV30|13|TRBJ1-2|-|-
CAWSSIRNYGYTF
TGTGCCTGGAGTTCGATAAGAAACTACGGCTACACCTTC
>TRBV30|13|TRBJ1-6|-|few
CAWRGSYNSPLHF
TGTGCCTGGAGAGGTTCCTATAATTCACCCCTCCACTTT
>TRBV4-1|14|TRBJ1-4|-|-
CASSQDHSNEKLFF
TGCGCCAGCAGCCAAGATCATTCTAATGAAAAACTGTTTTTT
>TRBV30|12|TRBJ2-5|-|-
CAWCRNQETQYF
TGTGCCTGGTGCCGGAACCAAGAGACCCAGTACTTC
>TRBV25-1|13|TRBJ1-1|-|-
CASSERGYTEAFF
TGTGCCAGCAGTGAGCGGGGGTACACTGAAGCTTTCTTT
>TRBV6-5|13|TRBJ1-4|TRBD1|-
CASSRTGYEKLFF
TGTGCCAGCAGTCGGACAGGGTATGAAAAACTGTTTTTT
>TRBV29-1|10|TRBJ1-2|-|large
CSVEGYGYTF
TGCAGCGTTGAGGGCTATGGCTACACCTTC
>TRBV6-5|14|TRBJ1-2|-|medium-sized
CASSPHTDGYGYTF
TGTGCCAGCAGCCCCCATACAGACGGCTATGGCTACACCTTC
>TRBV29-1|13|TRBJ2-7|-|few
CSVRRGGSNEQYF
TGCAGCGTTCGTAGGGGAGGATCTAACGAGCAGTACTTC
>TRBV6-6|15|TRBJ2-7|TRBD1|-
CASRGPGTGAYEQYF
TGTGCCAGCAGAGGACCGGGGACAGGGGCCTACGAGCAGTACTTC
>TRBV30|14|TRBJ1-2|-|-
CAWSDPGRSYGYTF
TGTGCCTGGAGTGACCCGGGACGGAGCTATGGCTACACCTTC
>TRBV30|15|TRBJ2-5|TRBD2|-
CAWSLRLAGVETQYF
TGTGCCTGGAGCCTGAGACTAGCGGGAGTGGAGACCCAGTACTTC
>TRBV30|15|TRBJ1-5|-|-
CAWSAGFGVYQPQHF
TGTGCCTGGAGTGCGGGGTTCGGAGTGTATCAGCCCCAGCATTTT
>TRBV25-1|15|TRBJ1-1|-|-
CASRPIGEMNTEAFF
TGTGCCAGCAGACCCATCGGTGAGATGAACACTGAAGCTTTCTTT
>TRBV2|17|TRBJ1-5|-|few
CASSEDFGLNSNQPQHF
TGTGCCAGCAGTGAGGACTTTGGCCTTAATAGCAATCAGCCCCAGCATTTT
>TRBV4-2|14|TRBJ2-5|-|-
CASSQAGYQETQYF
TGTGCCAGCAGCCAAGCAGGGTACCAAGAGACCCAGTACTTC
>TRBV4-1|16|TRBJ2-7|-|-
CASSQEGPRQYYEQYF
TGCGCCAGCAGCCAAGAAGGCCCGAGACAGTACTACGAGCAGTACTTC
>TRBV6-5|14|TRBJ1-5|-|-
CASSYGAGSQPQHF
TGTGCCAGCAGTTACGGAGCAGGGTCCCAGCCCCAGCATTTT
>TRBV7-2|14|TRBJ1-1|-|-
CATQSRGGESEAFF
TGTGCCACCCAGAGCCGAGGTGGGGAGTCTGAAGCTTTCTTT
>TRBV7-2|12|TRBJ1-5|-|few
CASSLATMPQHF
TGTGCCAGCAGCTTAGCGACTATGCCCCAGCATTTT
>TRBV6-5|12|TRBJ1-4|-|-
CASRNDEEKLFF
TGTGCCAGCAGAAATGATGAAGAAAAACTGTTTTTT
>TRBV4-3|13|TRBJ1-1|-|once
CASSFSGDTEAFF
TGCGCCAGCAGTTTCAGTGGGGACACTGAAGCTTTCTTT
>TRBV4-1|17|TRBJ1-4|TRBD1|-
CASKAEGGGALNEKLFF
TGCGCCAGCAAGGCGGAAGGAGGGGGCGCCTTGAATGAAAAACTGTTTTTT
>TRBV30|15|TRBJ1-5|-|-
CAWSSDTAGTQPQHF
TGTGCCTGGAGTTCCGATACAGCGGGGACCCAGCCCCAGCATTTT
>TRBV5-1|14|TRBJ1-4|-|-
CASSAFRPNEKLFF
TGCGCCAGCAGCGCCTTTAGGCCCAATGAAAAACTGTTTTTT
>TRBV6-5|14|TRBJ2-1|TRBD2|-
CASSTGLAPDEQFF
TGTGCCAGCAGCACAGGACTAGCGCCCGATGAGCAGTTCTTC
>TRBV28|14|TRBJ1-3|-|medium-sized
CASTLGGSGNTIYF
TGTGCCAGCACCCTAGGGGGGTCTGGAAACACCATATATTTT
>TRBV5-1|11|TRBJ2-2|-|-
CASTETGELFF
TGCGCCAGCACCGAAACAGGGGAGCTGTTTTTT
>TRBV30|13|TRBJ1-1|-|few
CAWSVGGNTEAFF
TGTGCCTGGAGTGTTGGGGGGAACACTGAAGCTTTCTTT
>TRBV30|14|TRBJ2-7|TRBD2|-
CAWSRGLAEDEQYF
TGTGCCTGGAGCCGTGGACTAGCGGAAGACGAGCAGTACTTC
>TRBV29-1|13|TRBJ2-1|-|few
CSGGTRVYNEQFF
TGCAGCGGAGGGACACGGGTCTACAATGAGCAGTTCTTC
>TRBV30|15|TRBJ2-7|-|-
CAWSGAGDGIDEQYF
TGTGCCTGGAGCGGTGCAGGGGATGGTATAGACGAGCAGTACTTC